A single sample gave rise to the 4 T cell receptor beta chains below, sequenced in a study of monozygotic twins with inflammatory bowel disease. Reprocessing the 5' RACE reads, TCRdb reports a single entry for every CDR3 protein and omits DNA. In all, the sample yields around 450,000 distinct CDR3 sequences. The sequenced sample was blood. The source of these receptors is a human donor with ulcerative colitis or Crohn's disease, or a healthy co-twin of an affected twin (not recorded which).

This chain uses TRBV7-2 with TRBJ1-2; without DNA, the TCRdb call of TRBD1 cannot be checked. This CDR3 region has 16 residues. The V gene's germline CDR1 is SGHTA and CDR2 FQGNSA. The CDR3 sequence: CASSLETGQGVYGYTF.

The rearrangement links TRBV15 to TRBJ1-1. There are 13 residues in the CDR3. Germline assignment: CDR1 LNHNV and CDR2 YYDKDF (reference sequence). The CDR3 protein is CATSRMGSAGAFF.

This chain links TRBV15 with TRBJ2-5; TCRdb's assignment of TRBD2 cannot be checked, as there is no DNA. Germline assignment: CDR1 LNHNV and CDR2 YYDKDF (reference sequence). This CDR3 comprises 14 residues. The CDR3 protein is CATSRGTSGETQYF.

The rearrangement links TRBV10-3 to TRBJ2-3. Germline lookup yields CDR1 ENHRY and CDR2 SYGVKD. The CDR3 spans 14 residues. This CDR3 is CAISDGLHADTQYF.